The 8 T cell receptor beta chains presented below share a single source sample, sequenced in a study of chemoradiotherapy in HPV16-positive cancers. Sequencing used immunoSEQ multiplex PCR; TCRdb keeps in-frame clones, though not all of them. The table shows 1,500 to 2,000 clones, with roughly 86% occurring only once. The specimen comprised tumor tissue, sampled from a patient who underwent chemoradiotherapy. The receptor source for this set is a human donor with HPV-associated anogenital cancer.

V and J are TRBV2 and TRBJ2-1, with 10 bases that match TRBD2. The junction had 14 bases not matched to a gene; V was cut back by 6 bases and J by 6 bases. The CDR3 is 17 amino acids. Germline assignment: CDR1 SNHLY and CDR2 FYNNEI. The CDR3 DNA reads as TGTGCCAGCAGGCCCGAGCGAACTAGCGGGATGGGCAATGAGCAGTTCTTC. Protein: CASRPERTSGMGNEQFF.

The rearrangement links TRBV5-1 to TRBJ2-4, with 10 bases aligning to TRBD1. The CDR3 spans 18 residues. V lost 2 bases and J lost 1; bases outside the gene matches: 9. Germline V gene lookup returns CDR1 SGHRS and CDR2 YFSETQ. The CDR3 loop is CASSFRQGAGSAKNIQYF. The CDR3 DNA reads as TGCGCCAGCAGCTTTAGACAGGGGGCGGGGTCGGCCAAAAACATTCAGTACTTC.

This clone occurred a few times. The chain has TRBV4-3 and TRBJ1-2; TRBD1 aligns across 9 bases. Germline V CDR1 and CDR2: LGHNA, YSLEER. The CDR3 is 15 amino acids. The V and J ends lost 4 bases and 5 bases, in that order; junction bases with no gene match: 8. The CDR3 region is CASSLNSGTGYGYTF. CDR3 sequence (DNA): TGCGCCAGCAGCCTAAACTCCGGGACAGGGTATGGCTACACCTTC.

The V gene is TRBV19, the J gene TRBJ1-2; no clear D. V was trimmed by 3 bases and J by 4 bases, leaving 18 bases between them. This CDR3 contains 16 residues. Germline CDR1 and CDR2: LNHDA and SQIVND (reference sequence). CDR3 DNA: TGTGCCAGTAGTATTTCGTCCCGGACTCCCCTCTATGGCTACACCTTC. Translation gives CASSISSRTPLYGYTF.

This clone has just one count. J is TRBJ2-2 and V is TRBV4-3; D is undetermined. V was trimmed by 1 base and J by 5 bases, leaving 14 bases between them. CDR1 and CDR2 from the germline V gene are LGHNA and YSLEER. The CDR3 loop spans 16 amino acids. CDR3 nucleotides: TGCGCCAGCAGCCAAGCGCATGACACAATTACCGGGGAGCTGTTTTTT. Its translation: CASSQAHDTITGELFF.

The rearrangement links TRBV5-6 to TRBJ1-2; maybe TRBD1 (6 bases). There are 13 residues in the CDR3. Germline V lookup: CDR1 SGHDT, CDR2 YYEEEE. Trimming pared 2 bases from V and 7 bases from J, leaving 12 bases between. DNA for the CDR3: TGTGCCAGCAGCTTACAGGGACCGGGTGGCTACACCTTC. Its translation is CASSLQGPGGYTF.

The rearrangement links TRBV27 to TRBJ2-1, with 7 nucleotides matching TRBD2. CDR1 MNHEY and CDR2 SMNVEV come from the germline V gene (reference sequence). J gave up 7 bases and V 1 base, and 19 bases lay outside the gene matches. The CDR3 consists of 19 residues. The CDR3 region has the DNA TGTGCCAGCAGTTTATACCGCCCACTTATACGGTCGGGGGGAAATGAGCAGTTCTTC. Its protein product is CASSLYRPLIRSGGNEQFF.

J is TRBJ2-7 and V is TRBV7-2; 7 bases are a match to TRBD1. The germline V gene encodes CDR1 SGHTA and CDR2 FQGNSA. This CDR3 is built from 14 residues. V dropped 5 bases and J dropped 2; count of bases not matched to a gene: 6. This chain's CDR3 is CASSKDRRTYEQYF. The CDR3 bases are TGTGCCAGCAGCAAGGACAGGAGAACCTACGAGCAGTACTTC. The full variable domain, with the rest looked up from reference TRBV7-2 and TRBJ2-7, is GAGVSQSPSNKVTEKGKDVELRCDPISGHTALYWYRQSLGQGLEFLIYFQGNSAPDKSGLPSDRFSAERTGGSVSTLTIQRTQQEDSAVYLCASSKDRRTYEQYFGPGTRLTVT.